Listed below are T cell receptor delta chains from one sample, sequenced in a study of Vδ1+ human thymocytes. TCRdb applied CATT to the multiplex PCR reads for clone calling. The sample contains around 56,000 delta-chain clones, approximately 15% of which appear only once. The sample consisted of Vdelta1+ gamma-delta thymocytes from the thymus. The receptors originated from a girl under three years old who had congenital heart surgery. The CDR3 runs from the conserved cysteine through the conserved F or W. The order of the fields is clone size, J gene, V gene, D gene, CDR3 protein, CDR3 DNA. D genes are given only for firm matches. Some rows mark clone size as missing; the rest say once, few, many or name a class of expanded clone.

>few|TRDJ1|TRDV2|TRDD3
CACDTVGWGIRRTDKLIF
TGTGCCTGTGACACCGTCGGCTGGGGGATACGCAGGACCGATAAACTCATCTTT
>.|TRDJ1|TRDV1|TRDD2
CALGVSRPSYRVGVLYTDKLIF
TGTGCTCTTGGGGTCTCCAGGCCTTCCTACAGAGTGGGGGTTCTGTACACCGATAAACTCATCTTT
>.|TRDJ1|TRDV1|.
CALGERSPPIHTDKLIF
TGTGCTCTTGGGGAACGAAGCCCGCCAATCCACACCGATAAACTCATCTTT
>few|TRDJ1|TRDV1|.
CALGAWSSPLKGGTDKLIF
TGTGCTCTTGGGGCCTGGTCTTCCCCTCTAAAGGGGGGCACCGATAAACTCATCTTT
>few|TRDJ1|TRDV1|TRDD2
CALGETFLRAAYWAPTDRLIF
TGTGCTCTTGGGGAGACCTTCCTACGGGCCGCGTACTGGGCACCCACCGATAGACTCATCTTT
>.|TRDJ1|TRDV1|.
CALGEGLGYTDKLIF
TGTGCTCTTGGGGAAGGGCTAGGCTACACCGATAAACTCATCTTT
>.|TRDJ1|TRDV1|TRDD3
CALGNAHPIWGIRRKISDKLIF
TGTGCTCTTGGGAACGCCCATCCTATATGGGGGATACGCAGGAAGATTTCCGATAAACTCATCTTT
>few|TRDJ1|TRDV1|TRDD3
CALGEPPHPVNMGDTGADKLIF
TGTGCTCTTGGGGAACCCCCTCACCCAGTTAACATGGGGGATACGGGTGCCGATAAACTCATCTTT
>.|TRDJ1|TRDV1|.
CALGERVTFPSYSYWGVTDKLIF
TGTGCTCTTGGGGAACGAGTCACCTTCCCCTCCTATTCGTACTGGGGAGTCACCGATAAACTCATCTTT
>few|TRDJ1|TRDV1|.
CALGYRPRGSPPYTDKLIF
TGTGCTCTTGGTTATCGGCCCCGGGGGTCCCCGCCGTACACCGATAAACTCATCTTT
>.|TRDJ1|TRDV1|TRDD3
CALGELSPTPWAGGYRLPYTDKLIF
TGTGCTCTTGGGGAACTGAGTCCTACGCCTTGGGCTGGGGGATACCGCCTCCCCTACACCGATAAACTCATCTTT
>once|TRDJ1|TRDV1|TRDD3
CALGENERTPQRYWGIHADKLIF
TGTGCTCTTGGGGAAAATGAGAGGACTCCCCAAAGGTACTGGGGGATACACGCCGATAAACTCATCTTT
>few|TRDJ1|TRDV1|.
CALLPSTTDKLIF
TGTGCTCTACTTCCTTCTACCACCGATAAACTCATCTTT
>few|TRDJ1|TRDV1|.
CALGEDKGGTDKLIF
TGTGCTCTGGGAGAAGATAAAGGGGGCACCGATAAACTCATCTTT
>few|TRDJ1|TRDV1|TRDD3
CALGSDPRVFTGGPPYTDKLIF
TGTGCTCTTGGCTCCGACCCGCGTGTCTTTACTGGGGGACCCCCTTACACCGATAAACTCATCTTT
>.|TRDJ1|TRDV1|TRDD3
CALGVLPRVLGDSYTDKLIF
TGTGCTCTTGGGGTCCTTCCCCGAGTACTGGGGGATAGTTACACCGATAAACTCATCTTT
>few|TRDJ1|TRDV2|TRDD3
CACDTVVLGNLGDKLIF
TGTGCCTGTGACACCGTCGTACTGGGGAACCTAGGGGATAAACTCATCTTT
>few|TRDJ1|TRDV1|.
CALGELKGPRPYIDKLIF
TGTGCTCTTGGGGAACTAAAGGGTCCCAGGCCTTACATCGATAAACTCATCTTT
>few|TRDJ1|TRDV1|.
CALGEGSYWGSYDLGIPLDWYTDKLIF
.
>.|TRDJ1|TRDV1|.
CALGEPPPYSSRGGETKSKYTDKLIF
TGTGCTCTTGGGGAACCCCCTCCATATTCCTCGAGGGGGGGAGAGACTAAATCGAAGTACACCGATAAACTCATCTTT
>few|TRDJ1|TRDV1|TRDD3
CALGELRTTPGDTWYTDKLIF
TGTGCTCTTGGGGAACTTAGAACTACACCGGGGGATACTTGGTACACCGATAAACTCATCTTT
>.|TRDJ1|TRDV1|TRDD3
CALGGNLGVLGEELIF
TGTGCTCTTGGGGGAAACCTAGGTGTACTGGGGGAAGAACTCATCTTT
>.|TRDJ1|TRDV1|TRDD3
CALGEGLPRPLLGDTPGVTDKLIF
TGTGCTCTTGGGGAAGGCCTTCCTAGGCCCCTACTGGGGGATACGCCGGGCGTCACCGATAAACTCATCTTT
>few|TRDJ1|TRDV1|.
CALGDLNWWTDKLIF
TGTGCTCTTGGGGATTTGAACTGGTGGACCGATAAACTCATCTTT
>.|TRDJ1|TRDV1|TRDD3
CALGTNFAWGIPYTDKLIF
TGTGCTCTTGGGACCAACTTCGCCTGGGGGATACCTTACACCGATAAACTCATCTTT
>few|TRDJ1|TRAV29/DV5|.
CSVLLCSKRDRDIQPTDKLIF
.
>.|TRDJ1|TRDV1|.
CALGELSPSGGTTTSTYTDKLIF
TGTGCTCTTGGGGAACTATCTCCTAGCGGAGGTACTACTACCTCGACGTACACCGATAAACTCATCTTT
>.|TRDJ1|TRDV1|TRDD3
CALGERVRGIRPNRKLIF
TGTGCTCTTGGGGAAAGGGTGAGGGGGATACGTCCTAATCGTAAACTCATCTTT
>.|TRDJ1|TRDV1|.
CALGEPAWGPGLYTDKLIF
TGTGCTCTTGGGGAACCTGCTTGGGGACCGGGCCTTTACACCGATAAACTCATCTTT
>few|TRDJ1|TRAV29/DV5|.
CSVLLCSKRASVLLLGDIDPPDKLIF
.
>few|TRDJ1|TRDV1|TRDD3
CALGEKVRPGDRGGNTDKLIF
TGTGCTCTTGGGGAAAAGGTCAGGCCGGGGGATAGAGGGGGGAACACCGATAAACTCATCTTT
>few|TRDJ1|TRDV1|TRDD3
CALGDQHQGYWDKLIF
TGTGCTCTTGGGGACCAACATCAGGGATACTGGGATAAACTCATCTTT
>.|TRDJ1|TRDV1|TRDD3
CALGPPTLGDTADKLIF
TGTGCTCTTGGGCCCCCCACACTGGGGGATACGGCCGATAAACTCATCTTT
>.|TRDJ1|TRDV1|TRDD3
CALGVPRYTGGYSTRPDKLIF
TGTGCTCTTGGGGTCCCTCGTTATACTGGGGGATACTCAACACGACCCGATAAACTCATCTTT
>few|TRDJ1|TRDV2|.
CACVADTFPQTRLEIRYSKLIF
TGTGCCTGTGTCGCTGACACCTTCCCCCAGACCAGGCTGGAAATACGCTATAGTAAACTCATCTTT
>few|TRDJ1|TRDV1|.
CALGDCPRTIPPLTDKLIF
TGTGCTCTTGGGGATTGCCCGCGTACGATTCCACCCCTAACCGATAAACTCATCTTT
>.|TRDJ1|TRDV1|TRDD3
CALGEKGLPALGDNFTDKLIF
TGTGCTCTTGGGGAAAAAGGCCTTCCTGCTCTGGGGGATAATTTTACCGATAAACTCATCTTT
>.|TRDJ1|TRDV1|.
CALGELPPQGVNGDLTDKLIF
TGTGCTCTTGGGGAACTACCTCCCCAAGGCGTTAATGGGGACCTCACCGATAAACTCATCTTT
>few|TRDJ1|TRDV1|TRDD3
CALGDCTHGTCWGGYTDKLIF
TGTGCTCTTGGGGATTGTACCCACGGTACTTGCTGGGGGGGGTACACCGATAAACTCATCTTT
>.|TRDJ1|TRDV1|.
CALGEPRVPKSTDKLIF
TGTGCTCTTGGGGAGCCCCGAGTACCTAAAAGTACCGATAAACTCATCTTT
>.|TRDJ1|TRDV1|TRDD3
CALGELPWGIREGTDKLIF
TGTGCTCTTGGGGAACTTCCCTGGGGGATACGCGAAGGGACCGATAAACTCATCTTT
>few|TRDJ1|TRDV1|.
CALGESSLAAGSDKLIF
TGTGCTCTTGGGGAATCGAGTCTGGCAGCTGGGAGTGATAAACTCATCTTT
>few|TRDJ1|TRDV1|TRDD3
CALGETSASLLGDPVPTGKLIF
TGTGCTCTTGGGGAAACTAGCGCCTCCTTACTGGGGGACCCCGTTCCCACCGGTAAACTCATCTTT
>.|TRDJ1|TRDV1|.
CALGEPHRVLSYWRPLYTDKLIF
TGTGCTCTTGGGGAACCCCACCGGGTTCTTTCGTACTGGAGACCCCTGTACACCGATAAACTCATCTTT
>few|TRDJ1|TRDV1|.
CALGETKGPGRSSTDKLIF
TGTGCTCTTGGGGAGACTAAAGGACCTGGTCGATCCAGTACCGATAAACTCATCTTT
>.|TRDJ1|TRDV2|TRDD3
CACDTSGAGGYADTDKLIF
TGTGCCTGTGACACCTCTGGGGCCGGGGGATACGCTGATACCGATAAACTCATCTTT
>few|TRDJ1|TRDV1|TRDD3
CALGPRRGPTGTVLGDSYTDKLIF
TGTGCTCTTGGGCCCAGGAGGGGGCCTACGGGTACCGTACTGGGGGATTCGTACACCGATAAACTCATCTTT
>few|TRDJ1|TRDV1|TRDD3
CALGGLTGGYPSTDKLIF
TGTGCTCTTGGGGGACTTACTGGGGGATACCCTAGCACCGATAAACTCATCTTT
>.|TRDJ1|TRDV1|.
CALGAQVLLLDRYTDKLIF
TGTGCTCTTGGGGCCCAGGTACTCCTACTCGACCGGTACACCGATAAACTCATCTTT
>.|TRDJ1|TRDV1|TRDD3
CALGELFRVPYWGILTDKLIF
TGTGCTCTTGGGGAACTTTTCCGGGTCCCGTACTGGGGGATACTCACCGATAAACTCATCTTT
>.|TRDJ1|TRDV1|.
CALGELPVWGTDKLIF
TGTGCTCTTGGGGAACTACCCGTGTGGGGCACCGATAAACTCATCTTT
>few|TRDJ1|TRDV2|TRDD3
CACVVLGDICTDKLIF
TGCGCCTGTGTGGTACTGGGGGATATATGCACCGATAAACTCATCTTT
>.|TRDJ1|TRDV1|.
CALGEPTLHNTDKLIF
TGTGCTCTTGGGGAACCCACGCTCCACAACACCGATAAACTCATCTTT
>.|TRDJ1|TRDV1|.
CALGPSFPLLDKLIF
TGTGCTCTTGGGCCATCCTTCCCCCTCTTAGATAAACTCATCTTT
>few|TRDJ1|TRDV1|.
CALGVTPLSQKVLIF
TGTGCTCTTGGGGTCACCCCCCTTTCCCAGAAGGTACTCATCTTT
>.|TRDJ1|TRDV1|.
CALGERAFARSYTDKLIF
TGTGCTCTTGGGGAGCGAGCCTTCGCTAGATCGTACACCGATAAACTCATCTTT
>few|TRDJ1|TRDV1|TRDD3
CALGELRPANPVGDPITDKLIF
TGTGCTCTTGGGGAACTACGGCCGGCTAACCCCGTGGGGGATCCGATCACCGATAAACTCATCTTT
>.|TRDJ1|TRDV1|TRDD3
CALGELAGPDGGYGGDKLIF
TGTGCTCTTGGGGAACTAGCGGGTCCCGATGGGGGATACGGGGGCGATAAACTCATCTTT
>.|TRDJ1|TRDV1|.
CALGDPPLHYTPQNTDKLIF
TGTGCTCTTGGGGACCCTCCCCTCCATTATACCCCCCAAAACACCGATAAACTCATCTTT